One sample yielded the 27 T cell receptor beta chains listed below, sequenced in a study. Each CDR3 protein gets one entry after TCRdb re-called the 5' RACE reads with MiXCR. The sample holds under 45,000 distinct CDR3 sequences, over 25% seen once. Sequenced input: tumor-infiltrating memory CD4+ T cells sorted from the breast tumor. Subset given: memory CD4+ T cells, CD4+CD45RO+CD25-. The receptors come from a female donor with breast cancer.

Notes on this clonotype: The CDR3 ends on some other residue instead of the conserved phenylalanine or tryptophan, so this is likely a read error. The chain links TRBV7-3 to TRBJ2-2; D may be TRBD1 (6 bases). The germline V and J ends were trimmed by 6 bases and 5 bases, with 22 bases remaining between them. Germline CDR1 reads SGHTA; CDR2 reads FQGTGA. This CDR3 region has 17 residues. In DNA, the CDR3 is TGTGCCAGCAGGCCGGGACACCTCCTATTGGAGACCGGGGAGCTGTTTTCT. Amino acid sequence: CASRPGHLLLETGELFS.

The chain couples TRBV29-1 to TRBJ2-7; the match to TRBD1 covers 7 bases. CDR3 length: 13 residues. Germline V gene sequence: CDR1 SQVTM, CDR2 ANQGSEA. V was pared by 5 bases and J by 2 bases, with 6 bases of the junction left unmatched. The CDR3 is CSVLRDSTYEQYF. CDR3 bases: TGCAGCGTTCTCCGGGACAGCACCTACGAGCAGTACTTC.

The CDR3 loop is CASSEGTSEDTQYF. DNA for the CDR3: TGTGCCAGCAGCGAGGGAACTAGCGAAGATACGCAGTATTTT. The gene calls are TRBV9 and TRBJ2-3, with 7 positions matching TRBD2. There are 14 residues in the CDR3. In germline, CDR1 is SGDLS, CDR2 YYNGEE. J gave up 5 bases and V 3 bases, and 6 bases lay outside the gene matches.

This rearrangement joins TRBV9 to TRBJ2-1; D possibly corresponds to TRBD1 (6 bases). The CDR3 runs 15 residues. V dropped 4 bases and J dropped 3 bases, with 14 bases sitting between them. Germline values: CDR1 SGDLS, CDR2 YYNGEE. As DNA, the CDR3 is TGTGCCAGCAGCCCCAGACAGGTATACTACAATGAGCAGTTCTTC. This codes for CASSPRQVYYNEQFF.

This clonotype was picked up many times. This chain connects TRBV5-1 to TRBJ2-7; TRBD1 aligns across 7 bases. Germline V lookup: CDR1 SGHRS, CDR2 YFSETQ. This CDR3 has 12 amino acids. With V trimmed by 4 bases and J by 7 bases, 5 bases remained unmatched. The CDR3 DNA reads as TGCGCCAGCAGCGTGACAGGGTCGGAGCAGTACTTC. It is translated as CASSVTGSEQYF.

This clonotype was recorded only once. J is TRBJ2-1 and V is TRBV4-2, with a possible D match to TRBD1 (6 bases). V was shortened by 0 bases and J by 0 bases, with 9 bases between the two germline ends. CDR3 length: 16 residues. Germline CDR1 LGHNA, CDR2 YNFKEQ. The CDR3 sequence: CASSQETGSSYNEQFF. The CDR3 nucleotides are TGTGCCAGCAGCCAAGAAACAGGGAGCTCCTACAATGAGCAGTTCTTC.

This clonotype was counted between two and nine times. This chain uses TRBV20-1 with TRBJ1-1; D remains unclear. With 6 bases removed from V and 0 bases from J, the gap between germline ends came to 11 bases. The germline CDR1 and CDR2 sequences are DFQATT and SNEGSKA (reference sequence). This CDR3 contains 13 residues. As DNA, the CDR3 is TGCAGTGCAACAAACAGATTGAACACTGAAGCTTTCTTT. Protein: CSATNRLNTEAFF.

This clonotype was recorded a few times. The chain is built from TRBV27 and TRBJ2-7; D gene ambiguous. This CDR3 is built from 13 residues. Deletions cut 2 bases from V and 2 bases from J, with 7 bases between. CDR1 and CDR2 (germline): MNHEY, SMNVEV (reference sequence). Here the CDR3 reads CASSLKEPYEQYF. The CDR3 bases are TGTGCCAGCAGTTTAAAAGAGCCCTACGAGCAGTACTTC.

This clonotype was seen only a few times. The chain has TRBV12-3 or TRBV12-4 and TRBJ2-1; 10 bases are shared with TRBD1. V shed 1 base, J shed 10 bases, and the junction held 1 base outside the gene matches. The CDR3 is made up of 13 amino acids. The CDR3 loop is CASSLGTGGEQFF. CDR3 bases: TGTGCCAGCAGTTTAGGGACAGGGGGGGAGCAGTTCTTC.

This clonotype was recorded at least ten times. This sequence joins TRBV5-1 and TRBJ2-2, with a possible D match to TRBD1 (6 bases). Germline-derived CDR1 and CDR2 are SGHRS and YFSETQ. The germline V and J ends were trimmed by 5 bases and 6 bases, with 11 bases remaining between them. This CDR3 region has 13 residues. CDR3 in amino acids: CASSPGVSGELFF. DNA of the CDR3: TGCGCCAGCAGTCCAGGGGTTTCCGGGGAGCTGTTTTTT.

This chain uses TRBV25-1 with TRBJ2-1; TRBD2 agrees at 8 bases. Germline V gives CDR1 MGHDK, CDR2 SYGVNS. The length of the CDR3 is 15 residues. The J segment lost 8 bases and the V segment lost 8 bases, leaving 14 bases of the junction unmatched. CDR3 region: CASVPGLGGLDEQFF. DNA for the CDR3: TGTGCCAGCGTTCCGGGACTAGGCGGTTTGGATGAGCAGTTCTTC.

The sample holds a few counts of this clonotype. The chain has TRBV7-2 and TRBJ2-7; 10 nucleotides match TRBD2. J was trimmed by 3 bases and V by 1 base; bases with no gene match: 6. CDR1 is SGHTA and CDR2 is FQGNSA in the germline V gene. CDR3 length equals 16 residues. The CDR3 region has the DNA TGTGCCAGCAGCTTAGGCCCTAGCGGGGGCTACTACGAGCAGTACTTC. Its protein is CASSLGPSGGYYEQYF.

The rearrangement uses TRBV7-3 and TRBJ2-2, with D unresolved. This CDR3 has 13 residues. From germline, CDR1 is SGHTA and CDR2 FQGTGA. Trimming shortened V by 2 bases and J by 5 bases, and 6 bases separated the two germline ends. The CDR3 loop is CASSLGPTGELFF. The CDR3 region has the DNA TGTGCCAGCAGCTTAGGCCCTACCGGGGAGCTGTTTTTT.

About this clonotype: At one end, the junction sequence differs from germline, possibly due to a read error. The chain uses TRBV7-9 and TRBJ1-1; D remains unclear. The CDR3 is 14 amino acids. Germline CDR1 is SEHNR and CDR2 is FQNEAQ (reference sequence). The CDR3 DNA reads as TGTACCAGCAGCCCTCCACTCCTCGGCACTGAAGCTTTCTTT. Its protein product is CTSSPPLLGTEAFF.

The V and J genes are TRBV7-2 and TRBJ2-7, with 8 positions matching TRBD1. After removal of 3 bases from V and 6 bases from J, the junction contained 7 bases not matched to a gene. This CDR3 comprises 14 residues. CDR1 and CDR2 (germline): SGHTA, FQGNSA. The CDR3 loop reads CASSLRDRGSEQYF. In DNA, the CDR3 is TGTGCCAGCAGCTTGAGAGACAGGGGAAGCGAGCAGTACTTC.

To note about this clonotype: One end of the junction does not line up with germline, which may come from a read error. The gene calls are TRBV6-6 and TRBJ2-7; TRBD2 aligns across 11 bases. This CDR3 region has 11 residues. Germline-derived CDR1 and CDR2 are MNHNY and SVGAGI (reference sequence). The CDR3 sequence is CASSSGLAALF. In DNA form, the CDR3 reads TGTGCCAGCAGTTCGGGACTAGCGGCCCTCTTC.

Remarks on this clonotype: Just one base apart from a much larger clone, this may be a read error. In this CDR3 the conserved last residue, phenylalanine or tryptophan, is missing, so a read error is likely. The V and J genes are TRBV5-1 and TRBJ2-2; D gene ambiguous. CDR1 is SGHRS and CDR2 is YFSETQ in the germline V gene. Between the trimmed V and J ends, which lost 0 bases and 1 base, there was a span of 4 bases. The CDR3 sequence is 14 residues long. The CDR3: CASSLEGNTGELFL. CDR3 bases: TGCGCCAGCAGCTTGGAGGGGAACACCGGGGAGCTGTTTCTT.

This sequence joins TRBV5-1 and TRBJ1-1; D is undetermined. Germline CDR1 reads SGHRS; CDR2 reads YFSETQ. The V end lost 4 bases, the J end lost 2 bases, and 9 bases lay between the germline ends. This CDR3 spans 13 amino acids. CDR3 nucleotides: TGCGCCAGCAGCGCGCAGGTTAACACTGAAGCTTTCTTT. Its protein is CASSAQVNTEAFF. Full variable domain (rest looked up from reference TRBV5-1 and TRBJ1-1): KAGVTQTPRYLIKTRGQQVTLSCSPISGHRSVSWYQQTPGQGLQFLFEYFSETQRNKGNFPGRFSGRQFSNSRSEMNVSTLELGDSALYLCASSAQVNTEAFFGQGTRLTVV.

This clonotype was picked up a small number of times. The chain employs TRBV6-1 and TRBJ2-3; 12 nucleotides agree with TRBD2. V gave up 7 bases and J gave up 3 bases; unmatched junction bases: 2. From germline, CDR1 is MNHNS and CDR2 SASEGT. This CDR3 has 14 residues. The CDR3 DNA reads as TGTGCCAGCACGACTAGCGGGAGAACAGATACGCAGTATTTT. It codes for CASTTSGRTDTQYF.

V is TRBV4-2 and J is TRBJ2-1; TRBD2 aligns across 8 bases. Unmatched junction bases numbered 6, after V lost 4 bases and J lost 10 bases. The V gene's germline CDR1 is LGHNA and CDR2 YNFKEQ. CDR3 length equals 13 residues. The CDR3 spells CASSRTLADEQFF. CDR3 bases: TGTGCCAGCAGCCGGACACTAGCGGACGAGCAGTTCTTC.

At least ten counts were recorded for this clonotype. The CDR3 bases are TGCGCCAGCAGCCCTAACAGGGGGGAGCTGTTTTTT. Amino acids: CASSPNRGELFF. The chain carries TRBV4-1 and TRBJ2-2; tentative D call: TRBD1 (5 bases). The ends were cut back, 4 bases at V and 8 bases at J, with 8 bases in the middle. The CDR3 is 12 amino acids. Germline V gene data show CDR1 as MGHRA and CDR2 as YSYEKL.

This clonotype was counted only a few times. This chain links TRBV20-1 with TRBJ1-5, with D perhaps TRBD1 (5 bases). The V gene's germline CDR1 is DFQATT and CDR2 SNEGSKA (reference sequence). V lost 3 bases and J lost 0, with 9 bases in between. The CDR3 runs 14 residues. The DNA of the CDR3 is TGCAGTGCTAGGGGGCTGTATAGCAATCAGCCCCAGCATTTT. Translation gives CSARGLYSNQPQHF.

A word on this clonotype: A much larger clone lies one base from this, so it may be a read error. V and J are TRBV5-1 and TRBJ2-1, with 10 positions matching TRBD1. The CDR3 spans 16 residues. Germline loops: CDR1 SGHRS, CDR2 YFSETQ. CDR3 region: CASRSQTGGVLNEQSF. CDR3 sequence (DNA): TGCGCCAGCAGGTCTCAGACAGGGGGCGTCCTCAATGAGCAGTCCTTC.

This chain joins TRBV30 and TRBJ2-7, with 9 bases aligning to TRBD2. J lost 4 bases, V lost 2 bases, and 3 bases had no gene match. Germline V CDR1 and CDR2: GTSNPN, SVGIG (reference sequence). The CDR3 is 13 amino acids. The CDR3 DNA sequence: TGTGCCTGGAGTCTAGCGGGACAATACGAGCAGTACTTC. This sequence encodes CAWSLAGQYEQYF.

The sample holds a few counts of this clonotype. V gene TRBV7-6 combines with J gene TRBJ2-7; TRBD1 aligns across 9 bases. The CDR3 is 15 residues long. Germline CDR1 and CDR2: SGHVS and FNYEAQ. J gave up 2 bases and V 1 base, and 3 bases lay outside the gene matches. CDR3 residues: CASSLEGTGTYEQYF. In DNA, the CDR3 is TGTGCCAGCAGCTTAGAAGGGACAGGGACCTACGAGCAGTACTTC.

This clonotype was detected ten times or more. The rearrangement links TRBV6-5 to TRBJ1-2; 8 bases match TRBD1. V lost 7 bases to trimming and J lost 3 bases; unmatched junction nucleotides: 7. The germline V gene encodes CDR1 MNHEY and CDR2 SVGAGI. The CDR3 has 14 residues. This chain's CDR3 is CASTADREYYGYTF. The DNA for the CDR3 is TGTGCCAGCACCGCGGACAGGGAGTACTATGGCTACACCTTC.

The V and J genes are TRBV5-1 and TRBJ2-5; D is uncertain. The V end was cut by 0 bases, the J end by 7 bases, with 10 bases between. CDR3 length: 13 amino acids. The germline V gene has CDR1 SGHRS and CDR2 YFSETQ. The chain's CDR3 is CASSLEPPGTQYF. In DNA form, the CDR3 reads TGCGCCAGCAGCTTGGAACCTCCGGGGACCCAGTACTTC.